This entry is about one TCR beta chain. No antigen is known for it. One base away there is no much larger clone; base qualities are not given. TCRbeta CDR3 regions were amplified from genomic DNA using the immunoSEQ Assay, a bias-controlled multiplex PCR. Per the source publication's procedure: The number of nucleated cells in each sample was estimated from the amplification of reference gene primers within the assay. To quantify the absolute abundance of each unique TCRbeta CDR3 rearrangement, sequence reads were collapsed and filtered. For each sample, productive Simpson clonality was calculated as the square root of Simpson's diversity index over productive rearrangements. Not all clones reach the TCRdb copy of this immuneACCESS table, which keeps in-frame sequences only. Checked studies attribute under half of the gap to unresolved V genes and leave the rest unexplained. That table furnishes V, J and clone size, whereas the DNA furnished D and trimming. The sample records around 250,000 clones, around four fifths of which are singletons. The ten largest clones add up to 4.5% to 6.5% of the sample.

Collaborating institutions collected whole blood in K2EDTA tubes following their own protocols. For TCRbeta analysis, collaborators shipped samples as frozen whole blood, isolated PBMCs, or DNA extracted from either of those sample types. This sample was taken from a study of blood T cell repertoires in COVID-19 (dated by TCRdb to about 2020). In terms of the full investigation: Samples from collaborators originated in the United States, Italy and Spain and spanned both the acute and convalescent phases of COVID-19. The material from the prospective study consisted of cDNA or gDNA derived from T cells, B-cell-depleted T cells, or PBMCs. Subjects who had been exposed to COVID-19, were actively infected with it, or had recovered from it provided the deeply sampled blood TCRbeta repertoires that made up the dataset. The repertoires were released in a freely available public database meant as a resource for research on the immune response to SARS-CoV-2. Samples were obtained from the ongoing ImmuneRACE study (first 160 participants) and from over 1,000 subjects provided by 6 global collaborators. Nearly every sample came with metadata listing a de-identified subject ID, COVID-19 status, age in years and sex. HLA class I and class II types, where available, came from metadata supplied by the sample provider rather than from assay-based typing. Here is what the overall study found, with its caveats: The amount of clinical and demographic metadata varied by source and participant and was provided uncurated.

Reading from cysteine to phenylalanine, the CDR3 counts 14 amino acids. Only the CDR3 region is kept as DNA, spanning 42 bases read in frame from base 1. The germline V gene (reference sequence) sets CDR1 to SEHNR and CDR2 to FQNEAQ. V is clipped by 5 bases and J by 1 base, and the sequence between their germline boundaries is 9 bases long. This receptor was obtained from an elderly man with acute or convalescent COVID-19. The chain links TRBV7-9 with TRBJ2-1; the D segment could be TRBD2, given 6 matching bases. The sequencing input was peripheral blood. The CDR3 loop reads CASSTGTSYNEQFF. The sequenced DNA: TGTGCCAGCAGCACCGGGACTTCCTACAATGAGCAGTTCTTC.